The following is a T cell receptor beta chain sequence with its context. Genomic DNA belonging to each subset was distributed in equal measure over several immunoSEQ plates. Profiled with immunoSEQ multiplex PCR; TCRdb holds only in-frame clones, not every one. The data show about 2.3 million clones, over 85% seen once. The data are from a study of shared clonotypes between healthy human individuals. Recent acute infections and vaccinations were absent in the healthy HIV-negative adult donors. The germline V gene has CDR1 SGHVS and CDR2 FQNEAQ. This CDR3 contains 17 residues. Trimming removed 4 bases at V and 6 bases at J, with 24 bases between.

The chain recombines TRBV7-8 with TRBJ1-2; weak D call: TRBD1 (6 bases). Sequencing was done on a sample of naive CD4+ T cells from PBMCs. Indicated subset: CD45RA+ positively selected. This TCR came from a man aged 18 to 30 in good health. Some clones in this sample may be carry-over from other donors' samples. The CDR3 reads CASSSAQGAPTSNGYTF. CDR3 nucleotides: TGTGCCAGCAGCTCCGCACAGGGTGCCCCCACGTCGAATGGCTACACCTTC.